This TCR beta chain was retrieved from a study of metastatic and nonmetastatic thyroid tumors. Study-level background: A comparison of repertoires was made across blood and tumor or nodule tissue from malignant and benign thyroid patients.

Germline CDR1 and CDR2: LNHNV and YYDKDF (reference sequence). This CDR3 contains 15 residues. The germline V and J ends were trimmed by 0 bases and 9 bases, with 15 bases remaining between them. On this clone itself: Its antigen is not identified.

Using MiXCR, TCRdb reanalyzed the PCR reads. Counted here are around 20,000 clones, 30% to 35% occurring once; the ten biggest clones make up around 20%. General study points: For both blood and tumor, malignant thyroid tumors reportedly showed significantly higher TCR beta diversity than benign nodules did.

All patients were treatment-naive before thyroid surgery. This TCR derives from a female donor with papillary thyroid cancer or a benign thyroid nodule (not recorded which). Some clones in this sample may be carry-over from other donors' samples. Sequenced: adjacent normal tissue. This chain links TRBV15 with TRBJ2-1; possibly TRBD2 for D (6 bases). The CDR3: CATSRDQPRRGEQFF. Written as DNA, the CDR3 is TGTGCCACCAGCAGAGATCAACCGCGGCGGGGTGAGCAGTTCTTC. The full variable domain, its missing parts supplied by reference TRBV15 and TRBJ2-1, is DAMVIQNPRYQVTQFGKPVTLSCSQTLNHNVMYWYQQKSSQAPKLLFHYYDKDFNNEADTPDNFQSRRPNTSFCFLDIRSPGLGDTAMYLCATSRDQPRRGEQFFGPGTRLTVL.